This T cell receptor (beta chain) was sequenced during a study of cytomegalovirus exposure and HLA in healthy donors. General study results and limits: An apparent linkage of common viral pathogens to several of the most significant clusters emerged in a later analysis. There were approximately 150 TCR beta chains listed as cytomegalovirus-associated.

Vbeta (60) and Jbeta (13) primers were used in the PCR. Profiling relied on immunoSEQ multiplex PCR, and the TCRdb table lists in-frame clones only, not all of them. Here the sample spans 110,000 to 150,000 clones, around four fifths being singletons. Donors consisted of healthy bone marrow donors. The germline V gene has CDR1 MNHEY and CDR2 SMNVEV (reference sequence). J gave up 5 bases and V 2 bases, and 3 bases lay outside the gene matches. CDR3 length equals 14 residues. As regards this clone: Its target is unknown.

V and J are TRBV27 and TRBJ1-2, with 9 bases aligning to TRBD1. The sequenced sample consisted of PBMCs. This clonotype was obtained from a boy aged 2 to 9 in good health and CMV-seronegative. DNA for the CDR3: TGTGCCAGCAGTTTAAGGGGACAGGGTTATGGCTACACCTTC. Amino acid sequence: CASSLRGQGYGYTF.